The source of this TCR beta chain is a study of T cells in narcolepsy. Across the study: Healthy controls were enrolled alongside patients with narcolepsy type 1 or type 2.

General study points: Reportedly, autoreactive clonotypes were serially detected in patients' blood but not controls'. Comparing one patient's CSF and blood CD4+ clonotypes highlighted HCRT- and TRIB2-specific autoreactive clonotypes.

The CDR3 has 15 amino acids. The germline V gene encodes CDR1 SGHNT and CDR2 YENEEA. The junction had 6 bases not matched to a gene; V was cut back by 5 bases and J by 6 bases. A word on this clone: Its matching antigen is unknown.

Method: immunoSEQ multiplex PCR; TCRdb's copy keeps in-frame clones and lacks some. Found here are roughly 25,000 clones, 84% of them singletons; the top ten hold approximately 1.4%. The specimen was CD45RA- memory CD4+ T cells from PBMCs. The source is a human donor with narcolepsy. This chain connects TRBV11-3 to TRBJ2-1, with 11 bases fitting TRBD2. As DNA, the CDR3 is TGTGCCAGCAGCCCGACTAGCGGGATACGCAATGAGCAGTTCTTC. Amino acids: CASSPTSGIRNEQFF.